A single sample gave rise to the 32 T cell receptor beta chains below, sequenced in a study of identifying expanded T cells in peripheral blood. The protocol was immunoSEQ multiplex PCR, while the TCRdb copy is restricted to in-frame clones and leaves out a portion. The sample holds approximately 120,000 clones, about 87% seen once. What was sequenced was blood. All receptors derive from a person aged 18 to 75 in good health.

The chain couples TRBV9 to TRBJ1-3; D is ambiguous. Trimming cost V 4 bases and J 0 bases, with 17 bases left between them. The germline CDR1 and CDR2 sequences are SGDLS and YYNGEE. There are 17 residues in the CDR3. CDR3 sequence reads: CASSPPSGVPSGNTIYF. The CDR3 nucleotides are TGTGCCAGCAGCCCTCCTTCCGGGGTCCCCTCTGGAAACACCATATATTTT.

This chain joins TRBV14 and TRBJ1-2; tentatively, D is TRBD1 (6 bases). Trimming took off 3 bases at V and 3 bases at J, with 11 bases between the two ends. This CDR3 has 14 residues. Germline CDR1 reads SGHDN; CDR2 reads FVKESK. CDR3 region: CASSQDSKHYGYTF. CDR3 DNA: TGTGCCAGCAGCCAGGACAGTAAACACTATGGCTACACCTTC.

The V and J genes are TRBV7-3 and TRBJ2-3; TRBD2 might be the D (6 bases). The CDR3 runs 16 residues. The germline gives CDR1 SGHTA, CDR2 FQGTGA. V was clipped by 2 bases and J by 0 bases, with 12 bases between them. As DNA, the CDR3 is TGTGCCAGCAGCTTAGTGGGCGGGGAGAGCACAGATACGCAGTATTTT. It translates to CASSLVGGESTDTQYF.

V and J are TRBV11-1 and TRBJ2-3; D gene ambiguous. The V end was cut by 5 bases, the J end by 2 bases, with 5 bases between. Per germline, CDR1 SGHAT and CDR2 FQDESV (reference sequence). The length of the CDR3 is 12 residues. This CDR3 reads CASSLNTDTQYF. In nucleotides, the CDR3 is TGTGCCAGCAGCCTAAACACAGATACGCAGTATTTT.

This sequence joins TRBV4-2 and TRBJ2-4, with D possibly TRBD2 on 5 matching bases. Trimming left V 0 bases short and J 1 base short, with 7 bases between. This CDR3 has 15 residues. The V gene's germline CDR1 is LGHNA and CDR2 YNFKEQ. CDR3 residues: CASSQEPGAKNIQYF. As DNA, the CDR3 is TGTGCCAGCAGCCAAGAGCCGGGGGCCAAAAACATTCAGTACTTC.

The V gene is TRBV6-1, the J gene TRBJ2-1; D possibly corresponds to TRBD2 (5 bases). This CDR3 region has 14 residues. Trimming took off 4 bases at V and 2 bases at J, with 9 bases between the two ends. The germline V gene encodes CDR1 MNHNS and CDR2 SASEGT. The CDR3 here is CASSVARAYNEQFF. The CDR3 nucleotides are TGTGCCAGCAGTGTAGCGCGGGCCTACAATGAGCAGTTCTTC.

This chain connects TRBV15 to TRBJ2-6; D gene ambiguous. The CDR3 totals 13 residues. Trimming took 0 bases from V and 4 from J, leaving 1 base between them. The V gene's germline CDR1 is LNHNV and CDR2 YYDKDF (reference sequence). The CDR3 protein is CATSRDGANVLTF. The CDR3 bases are TGTGCCACCAGCAGAGACGGGGCCAACGTCCTGACTTTC.

This chain uses TRBV2 with TRBJ2-5, with D unclear. Germline CDR1 and CDR2: SNHLY and FYNNEI. Trimming left V 6 bases short and J 5 bases short, with 10 bases between. The CDR3 loop spans 12 amino acids. This CDR3 reads CASSPLRETQYF. The CDR3 DNA sequence: TGTGCCAGCAGCCCTTTAAGGGAGACCCAGTACTTC.

The rearrangement joins TRBV4-2 to TRBJ2-7; no definite D call. The CDR3 sequence is 16 residues long. With 4 bases removed from V and 5 bases from J, the gap between germline ends came to 21 bases. The germline CDR1 and CDR2 sequences are LGHNA and YNFKEQ. The CDR3 DNA is TGTGCCAGCAGCCCAGATCGTTTGGAGTGGCTCCACGAGCAGTACTTC. Amino acids: CASSPDRLEWLHEQYF.

The chain combines TRBV2 with TRBJ2-3, with 16 bases identical to TRBD2. J was trimmed by 3 bases and V by 6 bases; bases with no gene match: 3. Germline V gene sequence: CDR1 SNHLY, CDR2 FYNNEI. CDR3 length: 16 residues. CDR3 region: CASSLGLAGGTDTQYF. The CDR3 nucleotides are TGTGCCAGCAGCCTGGGACTAGCGGGGGGGACAGATACGCAGTATTTT.

The chain couples TRBV29-1 to TRBJ1-3; D is perhaps TRBD1 (5 bases). Germline V lookup: CDR1 SQVTM, CDR2 ANQGSEA. CDR3 size: 13 residues. V was clipped by 4 bases and J by 0 bases, with 7 bases between them. CDR3 nucleotides: TGCAGCGTTGGGGGGTCCTCTGGAAACACCATATATTTT. As protein: CSVGGSSGNTIYF.

V is TRBV28 and J is TRBJ2-1, with D hard to call. The CDR3 extends over 14 amino acids. Germline V gene sequence: CDR1 MDHEN, CDR2 SYDVKM. The germline V and J ends were trimmed by 1 base and 5 bases, with 9 bases remaining between them. The CDR3 coding sequence is TGTGCCAGCAGTTTATTCGGAACCCACAATGAGCAGTTCTTC. Amino acids: CASSLFGTHNEQFF.

This clone has a handful of counts. The chain has TRBV7-9 and TRBJ2-7; 7 positions match TRBD1. The CDR3 length is 15 residues. V was pared by 5 bases and J by 5 bases, with 12 bases of the junction left unmatched. Germline CDR1 is SEHNR and CDR2 is FQNEAQ (reference sequence). For the CDR3, the DNA is TGTGCCAGCAGCCCCCGGAACAGGGGCTTGGACGAGCAGTACTTC. Translating gives CASSPRNRGLDEQYF.

The rearrangement joins TRBV6-6 to TRBJ2-1; the D gene is possibly TRBD2 (6 bases). In germline, CDR1 is MNHNY, CDR2 SVGAGI (reference sequence). Trimming removed 0 bases at V and 6 bases at J, with 15 bases between. The CDR3 has 16 amino acids. The DNA of the CDR3 is TGTGCCAGCAGTTACTCCGGGGGTAGTGGTATCAATGAGCAGTTCTTC. Translated, it gives CASSYSGGSGINEQFF.

V usage is TRBV6-5 and J usage is TRBJ2-3; D might be TRBD2 (6 bases). The germline V gene encodes CDR1 MNHEY and CDR2 SVGAGI. The CDR3 covers 13 residues. V lost 8 bases, J lost 3 bases, and 12 bases lay in between. Here the CDR3 reads CASLGGGTDTQYF. CDR3 DNA sequence: TGTGCCAGCCTGGGTGGAGGGACAGATACGCAGTATTTT.

This chain links TRBV6-5 with TRBJ1-1; 7 positions agree with TRBD1. This CDR3 comprises 13 residues. CDR1 MNHEY and CDR2 SVGAGI come from the germline V gene. The trim removed 5 bases at V and 9 bases at J, leaving 9 bases unmatched. The CDR3 reads CASSPRDRSKAFF. The CDR3 DNA sequence: TGTGCCAGCAGTCCCCGGGACAGAAGCAAAGCTTTCTTT.

CDR3 coding DNA: TGTGCCACCAGCATTCCCGGAGGTTCGATGGGATCGGAAAAACTGTTTTTT. Translation gives CATSIPGGSMGSEKLFF. V usage is TRBV15 and J usage is TRBJ1-4; D is unresolved. Trimming took 4 bases from V and 8 from J, leaving 23 bases between them. Per germline, CDR1 LNHNV and CDR2 YYDKDF (reference sequence). The CDR3 is 17 amino acids.

The V call is TRBV11-1, the J call TRBJ1-1, with 7 bases that match TRBD1. Per the germline V gene, CDR1 is SGHAT and CDR2 is FQDESV (reference sequence). This CDR3 spans 14 amino acids. V trimming: 3 bases; J trimming: 5 bases; junction bases outside the gene matches: 6. The CDR3 loop reads CASSFRRTGTEAFF. In nucleotides, the CDR3 is TGTGCCAGCAGCTTCAGGAGGACAGGTACTGAAGCTTTCTTT.

The chain joins TRBV5-1 to TRBJ1-1, with 8 bases fitting TRBD1. Germline CDR1 SGHRS, CDR2 YFSETQ. The CDR3 is made up of 13 amino acids. V trimming: 2 bases; J trimming: 6 bases; junction bases outside the gene matches: 3. The CDR3 is CASSFQGAPEAFF. CDR3 sequence (DNA): TGCGCCAGCAGCTTCCAGGGGGCCCCTGAAGCTTTCTTT.

This clone was detected once. The chain carries TRBV13 and TRBJ2-7; the D is unclear. The V end lost 2 bases, the J end lost 2 bases, and 16 bases lay between the germline ends. The CDR3 runs to 16 residues. CDR1 is PRHDT, CDR2 FYEKMQ, per germline (reference sequence). As DNA, the CDR3 is TGTGCCAGCAGCTTAAAGTGGGCAGACCAGACCTACGAGCAGTACTTC. Residues: CASSLKWADQTYEQYF.

The V gene is TRBV11-3, the J gene TRBJ2-7; D not resolved. The CDR3 loop spans 13 amino acids. The germline V gene encodes CDR1 SGHNT and CDR2 YENEEA. Trimming took off 0 bases at V and 6 bases at J, with 9 bases between the two ends. The CDR3 loop reads CASSLDLSTEQYF. The CDR3, as DNA: TGTGCCAGCAGCTTAGATTTGAGTACCGAGCAGTACTTC.

This clone is a singleton in its sample. V and J are TRBV7-6 and TRBJ2-5; D uncertain. The CDR3 spans 12 residues. V shed 4 bases and J shed 5 bases, with 8 bases lying between them. Per the germline V gene, CDR1 is SGHVS and CDR2 is FNYEAQ. CDR3 region: CASSSIPETQYF. The CDR3 DNA follows: TGTGCCAGCAGCTCTATTCCGGAGACCCAGTACTTC.

This rearrangement joins TRBV5-6 to TRBJ1-6; TRBD1 aligns across 9 bases. V shed 4 bases and J 4 bases; nucleotides not matched to a gene: 3. This CDR3 comprises 15 residues. CDR1 and CDR2 (germline): SGHDT, YYEEEE. The CDR3 protein is CASSGTGIYNSPLHF. DNA for the CDR3: TGTGCCAGCAGCGGGACAGGGATTTATAATTCACCCCTCCACTTT. The complete variable domain, with remaining parts taken from reference TRBV5-6 and TRBJ1-6, reads DAGVTQSPTHLIKTRGQQVTLRCSPKSGHDTVSWYQQALGQGPQFIFQYYEEEERQRGNFPDRFSGHQFPNYSSELNVNALLLGDSALYLCASSGTGIYNSPLHFGNGTRLTVT.

A note on this clone: A read error may account for a junction end that differs from germline. The CDR3 coding sequence is TGTGCCAGCTCCCCACAAAATCCCGGGACAGCGCTCTATGGCTACACCTTC. Translation: CASSPQNPGTALYGYTF. The chain employs TRBV18 and TRBJ1-2, with 7 bases matching TRBD1. Germline CDR1 reads KGHSH; CDR2 reads LQKENI. The CDR3 sequence is 17 residues long.

The CDR3 sequence is CASRLAKLAGAYYEQYF. The CDR3 bases are TGTGCAAGTCGCTTAGCAAAATTAGCGGGGGCCTACTACGAGCAGTACTTC. The rearrangement links TRBV12-2 to TRBJ2-5; TRBD2, as called in the table, went unchecked against the DNA. The DNA end is more similar to TRBJ2-7, so the J call may be wrong. TRBV12-2 is a known pseudogene. The CDR3 has 17 amino acids.

CDR3 sequence reads: CASSPFQGDNEQFF. The CDR3 nucleotides are TGTGCCAGCTCACCATTCCAGGGTGACAATGAGCAGTTCTTC. The rearrangement links TRBV18 to TRBJ2-1; the D gene is possibly TRBD1 (5 bases). The CDR3 extends over 14 amino acids. CDR1 KGHSH and CDR2 LQKENI come from the germline V gene. V lost 2 bases, J lost 5 bases, and 10 bases lay in between.

The chain has TRBV19 and TRBJ2-3; 9 bases are a match to TRBD2. The CDR3 is 14 residues long. CDR1 is LNHDA, CDR2 SQIVND, per germline (reference sequence). The V segment lost 3 bases and the J segment 4 bases; nucleotides outside the gene matches: 2. The DNA for the CDR3 is TGTGCCAGTAGTATTAGCGGGAGATCAGATACGCAGTATTTT. Translation: CASSISGRSDTQYF.

The V call is TRBV30, the J call TRBJ2-3; D unclear. CDR3 length: 12 residues. V was shortened by 2 bases and J by 5 bases, with 8 bases between the two germline ends. Per germline, CDR1 GTSNPN and CDR2 SVGIG (reference sequence). This CDR3 is CAWSPLGDTQYF. The CDR3 DNA reads as TGTGCCTGGAGTCCCCTCGGAGATACGCAGTATTTT. Full variable domain (outside the CDR3, taken from reference TRBV30 and TRBJ2-3): SQTIHQWPATLVQPVGSPLSLECTVEGTSNPNLYWYRQAAGRGLQLLFYSVGIGQISSEVPQNLSASRPQDRQFILSSKKLLLSDSGFYLCAWSPLGDTQYFGPGTRLTVL.

This chain uses TRBV4-2 with TRBJ2-3; 7 bases match TRBD2. Germline CDR1 and CDR2: LGHNA and YNFKEQ. V shed 4 bases, J shed 0 bases, and the junction held 4 bases outside the gene matches. This CDR3 is 15 amino acids long. The CDR3 region has the DNA TGTGCCAGCAGCCCTCCGGGGGGTAGCACAGATACGCAGTATTTT. Encoded protein: CASSPPGGSTDTQYF.

This rearrangement joins TRBV27 to TRBJ2-5; TRBD2 is a possible D gene (7 bases). In germline, CDR1 is MNHEY, CDR2 SMNVEV (reference sequence). The germline V and J ends were trimmed by 8 bases and 5 bases, with 24 bases remaining between them. The CDR3 covers 16 residues. The CDR3, as DNA: TGTGCCAGCGGGGCTGTGGCTAGCCGGGGGGCGGAGACCCAGTACTTC. As protein: CASGAVASRGAETQYF.

This rearrangement joins TRBV7-2 to TRBJ2-1, with D possibly matching TRBD2 (5 bases). V was trimmed by 2 bases and J by 4 bases, leaving 15 bases between them. Germline CDR1 and CDR2: SGHTA and FQGNSA. There are 16 residues in the CDR3. The chain's CDR3 is CASSLTANGIYNEQFF. CDR3 nucleotides: TGTGCCAGCAGCTTAACCGCGAACGGGATTTACAATGAGCAGTTCTTC.

This chain connects TRBV7-3 to TRBJ2-1; 9 positions match TRBD2. The CDR3 has 16 amino acids. Germline V gene data show CDR1 as SGHTA and CDR2 as FQGTGA. The ends lost 5 bases at V and 3 bases at J; junction bases unmatched: 8. CDR3 in DNA: TGTGCCAGCAGCCAAAGCCCTAGCGGGGTCTACAATGAGCAGTTCTTC. Its protein is CASSQSPSGVYNEQFF.